Reported below is one T cell receptor beta chain. In terms of age and location, participants ranged from about 18 to 100 years and lived in under 30 US areas. Each participant's cohort was designated according to participant-reported clinical history. TCRdb's copy holds only in-frame clones and misses some; the assay was immunoSEQ multiplex PCR. The table records 200,000 to 250,000 clones, 75% to 90% of them present only once. This CDR3 is 14 amino acids long. V was trimmed by 3 bases and J by 2 bases, leaving 11 bases between them. Germline V gene data show CDR1 as MNHEY and CDR2 as SMNVEV (reference sequence). The sample originates from a study of blood T cell repertoires in COVID-19.

V is TRBV27 and J is TRBJ2-7, with D unresolved. This receptor was obtained from a woman in her forties with acute COVID-19. The sample taken for sequencing was PBMCs or T cells enriched from blood (not recorded which). The CDR3 here is CASSFRSSPYEQYV. The CDR3 DNA sequence: TGTGCCAGCAGTTTCCGTAGTAGCCCCTACGAGCAGTACGTC.